The 28 T cell receptor beta chains presented below share a single source sample, sequenced in a study of T cells after yellow fever vaccination. TCRdb reanalysed the 5' RACE reads using MiXCR and keeps one entry per CDR3 protein. The sample includes 300,000 or so distinct CDR3 sequences, 3% to 4.5% seen only once; the top ten take more than 20%. The sample in question was PBMCs, obtained 5 days after the yellow fever booster vaccination. These receptors were obtained from a man between 18 and 29 years old who received the YFV17D yellow fever vaccine.

This clonotype was recorded at least ten times. This chain joins TRBV3-1 and TRBJ2-5, with D unresolved. The CDR3 is 14 amino acids. Germline lookup yields CDR1 LGHDT and CDR2 YNNKEL (reference sequence). Trimming removed 2 bases from V and 3 bases from J, with 10 bases in between. As DNA, the CDR3 is TGTGCCAGCAGCCAATACAGCGTCAAAGAGACCCAGTACTTC. Translation: CASSQYSVKETQYF.

This clonotype was counted ten times or more. J is TRBJ2-5 and V is TRBV6-2 or TRBV6-3; possibly TRBD2 for D (5 bases). The CDR3 length is 14 residues. Deletions cut 0 bases from V and 4 bases from J, with 9 bases between. Looked up from germline, CDR1 is MNHEY and CDR2 is SVGEGT. Here the CDR3 reads CASSYSASRETQYF. As DNA, the CDR3 is TGTGCCAGCAGTTACTCGGCTAGCCGAGAGACCCAGTACTTC.

There are many counts of this clonotype. In nucleotides, the CDR3 is TGTGCCAGCAGTCTCTTGGAGGCAGGGATCGCGACCCAGTACTTC. Residues: CASSLLEAGIATQYF. The chain uses TRBV6-6 and TRBJ2-5; TRBD1 or TRBD2 may be the D gene (5 bases each). The CDR3 consists of 15 residues. V lost 5 bases and J 7 bases, leaving 20 bases between the germline ends. Germline V gene sequence: CDR1 MNHNY, CDR2 SVGAGI (reference sequence).

This clonotype was seen many times. The chain couples TRBV7-2 to TRBJ2-1; D is uncertain. CDR3 length: 16 amino acids. V was cut by 5 bases and J by 1 base, with 15 bases left in between. Germline V lookup: CDR1 SGHTA, CDR2 FQGNSA. The CDR3 region has the DNA TGTGCCAGCAGCCAAGAGTGGGGTAGGTCCTACAATGAGCAGTTCTTC. Translation gives CASSQEWGRSYNEQFF.

The chain carries TRBV5-8 and TRBJ2-1, with 12 bases lining up with TRBD1. The CDR3 extends over 16 amino acids. From germline, CDR1 is SGHTS and CDR2 YDEGEE. Unmatched junction bases numbered 7, after V lost 2 bases and J lost 7 bases. The CDR3 sequence is CASSFTGTGGKNEQFF. DNA of the CDR3: TGTGCCAGCAGCTTTACCGGGACAGGGGGCAAAAATGAGCAGTTCTTC. Based on the CDR3 plus reference TRBV5-8 and TRBJ2-1, the full variable domain is EAGVTQSPTHLIKTRGQQATLRCSPISGHTSVYWYQQALGLGLQFLLWYDEGEERNRGNFPPRFSGRQFPNYSSELNVNALELEDSALYLCASSFTGTGGKNEQFFGPGTRLTVL.

This clonotype appeared a few times. The rearrangement links TRBV27 to TRBJ2-1; 9 bases fit TRBD2. V lost 6 bases and J lost 5; bases outside the gene matches: 11. Germline CDR1 is MNHEY and CDR2 is SMNVEV (reference sequence). This CDR3 spans 16 amino acids. The CDR3 sequence: CASSQAGTSQNNEQFF. DNA for the CDR3: TGTGCCAGCAGCCAAGCCGGGACTAGCCAGAACAATGAGCAGTTCTTC.

The chain joins TRBV7-2 to TRBJ2-7; D is undetermined. Trimming pared 1 base from V and 5 bases from J, leaving 15 bases between. Germline values: CDR1 SGHTA, CDR2 FQGNSA. The CDR3 has 15 residues. CDR3 nucleotides: TGTGCCAGCAGCTTAGGGGGAAGTAGAGCTAACGAGCAGTACTTC. Translated: CASSLGGSRANEQYF.

This clonotype showed up just a few times. This chain connects TRBV7-2 to TRBJ1-2; TRBD1 is a possible D gene (6 bases). V was clipped by 8 bases and J by 3 bases, with 13 bases between them. The CDR3 runs 13 residues. Per the germline V gene, CDR1 is SGHTA and CDR2 is FQGNSA. CDR3 coding DNA: TGTGCCAGCCTTCCAGGGGTTGACTATGGCTACACCTTC. Residues: CASLPGVDYGYTF. Based on the CDR3 plus reference TRBV7-2 and TRBJ1-2, the full variable domain is GAGVSQSPSNKVTEKGKDVELRCDPISGHTALYWYRQSLGQGLEFLIYFQGNSAPDKSGLPSDRFSAERTGGSVSTLTIQRTQQEDSAVYLCASLPGVDYGYTFGSGTRLTVV.

This clonotype was seen many times. The gene calls are TRBV11-2 and TRBJ2-5; maybe TRBD2 (5 bases). The CDR3 runs 16 residues. Germline V gene sequence: CDR1 SGHAT, CDR2 FQNNGV. V was trimmed by 4 bases and J by 5 bases, leaving 20 bases between them. CDR3: CASSYLGWAPGETQYF. CDR3 DNA sequence: TGTGCCAGCAGCTACCTCGGTTGGGCGCCGGGGGAGACCCAGTACTTC.

This clonotype was counted many times. The chain couples TRBV18 to TRBJ2-1, with D unresolved. The CDR3 runs to 12 residues. Germline V lookup: CDR1 KGHSH, CDR2 LQKENI. Trimming took off 0 bases at V and 9 bases at J, with 6 bases between the two ends. The CDR3: CASSPPSGEQFF. For the CDR3, the DNA is TGTGCCAGCTCACCACCCTCGGGTGAGCAGTTCTTC.

Only a few counts were recorded for this clonotype. The chain recombines TRBV7-2 with TRBJ2-3; the match to TRBD2 covers 15 bases. There are 19 residues in the CDR3. Germline CDR1 and CDR2: SGHTA and FQGNSA. J gave up 1 base and V 5 bases, and 10 bases lay outside the gene matches. CDR3 region: CASSRGPGLAGGRTDTQYF. CDR3 DNA sequence: TGTGCCAGCAGCCGAGGACCGGGACTAGCGGGGGGCCGCACAGATACGCAGTATTTT. Full variable domain (missing parts from reference TRBV7-2 and TRBJ2-3): GAGVSQSPSNKVTEKGKDVELRCDPISGHTALYWYRQSLGQGLEFLIYFQGNSAPDKSGLPSDRFSAERTGGSVSTLTIQRTQQEDSAVYLCASSRGPGLAGGRTDTQYFGPGTRLTVL.

The table lists this clonotype with many counts. The chain has TRBV20-1 and TRBJ2-7; D uncertain. This CDR3 is 10 amino acids long. The germline V gene encodes CDR1 DFQATT and CDR2 SNEGSKA (reference sequence). Trimming took off 3 bases at V and 7 bases at J, with 7 bases between the two ends. DNA of the CDR3: TGCAGTGCTAGTGTGGGGGAGCAGTACGTC. Encoded protein: CSASVGEQYV.

Only a few counts were recorded for this clonotype. V is TRBV11-2 and J is TRBJ2-1; a possible D gene is TRBD1 (5 bases). Germline CDR1 SGHAT, CDR2 FQNNGV. Trimming took off 1 base at V and 1 base at J, with 20 bases between the two ends. This CDR3 has 19 amino acids. The CDR3, as DNA: TGTGCCAGCAGCTTAGGAGATAGTTGGGCAGGGCAATCCTACAATGAGCAGTTCTTC. This translates into CASSLGDSWAGQSYNEQFF.

This chain connects TRBV2 to TRBJ2-7; no clear D. Germline CDR1 reads SNHLY; CDR2 reads FYNNEI. The CDR3 loop spans 13 amino acids. Between the trimmed V and J ends, which lost 7 bases and 7 bases, there was a span of 17 bases. The DNA of the CDR3 is TGTGCCAGCAAAGGGCCAAAACTGGGGGAGCAGTACTTC. This translates into CASKGPKLGEQYF.

This clonotype appeared a few times. The CDR3 sequence: CASSPPGMRTDTQYF. In DNA, the CDR3 is TGCGCCAGCAGCCCCCCGGGGATGCGCACAGATACGCAGTATTTT. V usage is TRBV5-1 and J usage is TRBJ2-3; maybe TRBD2 (5 bases). The CDR3 spans 15 residues. In germline, CDR1 is SGHRS, CDR2 YFSETQ. Trimming shortened V by 4 bases and J by 1 base, and 13 bases separated the two germline ends.

This clonotype has a count of ten or more. CDR3 region: CASRLAGRYEQYF. DNA of the CDR3: TGTGCCAGCAGACTAGCGGGACGCTACGAGCAGTACTTC. This chain joins TRBV6-5 and TRBJ2-7; 10 bases are a match to TRBD2. The germline gives CDR1 MNHEY, CDR2 SVGAGI. V was clipped by 6 bases and J by 3 bases; unmatched bases: 2. The CDR3 extends over 13 amino acids.

This clonotype has just a few counts. The chain employs TRBV5-4 and TRBJ2-5; no firm D call. Deletions cut 0 bases from V and 5 bases from J, with 11 bases between. The CDR3 length is 14 residues. Germline V gene sequence: CDR1 SGHNT, CDR2 YYREEE (reference sequence). DNA of the CDR3: TGTGCCAGCAGCTTGGTGCAGGAGTGGGAGACCCAGTACTTC. Translated, it gives CASSLVQEWETQYF.

Only a few counts were recorded for this clonotype. The rearrangement joins TRBV10-3 to TRBJ2-7, with D possibly matching TRBD1 (6 bases). The CDR3 runs 14 residues. The germline gives CDR1 ENHRY, CDR2 SYGVKD. V gave up 0 bases and J gave up 0 bases, with 6 bases separating them. This CDR3 reads CAISESGHSYEQYV. CDR3 DNA: TGTGCCATCAGTGAGTCGGGACACTCCTACGAGCAGTACGTC.

This clonotype was counted many times. The chain is built from TRBV7-2 and TRBJ2-7; D is ambiguous. Per the germline V gene, CDR1 is SGHTA and CDR2 is FQGNSA. The CDR3 totals 12 residues. The V end lost 4 bases, the J end lost 3 bases, and 7 bases lay between the germline ends. This chain's CDR3 is CASSSTGYEQYV. In DNA, the CDR3 is TGTGCCAGCAGCTCCACGGGCTACGAGCAGTACGTC.

The chain is built from TRBV7-2 and TRBJ2-1, with 8 nucleotides matching TRBD1. The CDR3 is 15 residues long. Trimming at V came to 1 base and at J to 4 bases, leaving 3 bases not matched to a gene. Germline lookup yields CDR1 SGHTA and CDR2 FQGNSA. CDR3 sequence (DNA): TGTGCCAGCAGCTTAGTGGGACAGGTTTACAATGAGCAGTTCTTC. It yields the protein CASSLVGQVYNEQFF.

A remark on this clonotype: Possible read error: a much larger clone is one base away. The rearrangement uses TRBV6-5 and TRBJ1-1; TRBD1 matches 8 bases. The trim removed 5 bases at V and 8 bases at J, leaving 10 bases unmatched. In germline, CDR1 is MNHEY, CDR2 SVGAGI. The CDR3 length is 14 residues. CDR3 residues: CASSPGQGRAEAFF. In DNA form, the CDR3 reads TGTGCCAGCAGTCCAGGACAGGGCCGGGCGGAAGCTTTCTTT.

In its sample, this clonotype was seen a few times. The rearrangement uses TRBV20-1 and TRBJ2-7; D is unresolved. The germline CDR1 and CDR2 sequences are DFQATT and SNEGSKA (reference sequence). CDR3 length: 13 residues. V lost 6 bases and J 3 bases, leaving 15 bases between the germline ends. The CDR3, as DNA: TGCAGTGCCCAAAGCGAAAGCGTCTACGAGCAGTACGTC. Translated: CSAQSESVYEQYV.

There are a few counts of this clonotype. This chain uses TRBV7-9 with TRBJ2-3; D might be TRBD2 (5 bases). The CDR3 has 15 residues. Germline CDR1 is SEHNR and CDR2 is FQNEAQ (reference sequence). V lost 5 bases and J 0 bases, leaving 12 bases between the germline ends. The CDR3 reads CASSQDSTSTDTQYF. CDR3 nucleotide sequence: TGTGCCAGCAGCCAGGACTCAACTAGCACAGATACGCAGTATTTT.

This clonotype was seen repeatedly, ten times or more. This chain links TRBV7-2 with TRBJ2-1, with 8 bases identical to TRBD2. The CDR3 has 22 residues. In germline, CDR1 is SGHTA, CDR2 FQGNSA. V lost 4 bases, J lost 0 bases, and 23 bases stayed unmatched. CDR3: CASSSRQASLAGSRASYNEQFF. The CDR3 DNA reads as TGTGCCAGCAGCTCCAGACAGGCAAGTCTAGCGGGTTCACGGGCCTCCTACAATGAGCAGTTCTTC.

This clonotype turned up a few times. This sequence joins TRBV7-6 and TRBJ1-5, with no clear D. CDR1 is SGHVS and CDR2 is FNYEAQ in the germline V gene. Trimming shortened V by 10 bases and J by 7 bases, and 2 bases separated the two germline ends. CDR3 length equals 8 residues. CDR3 DNA: TGTGCCAACCAGCCCCAGCATTTT. Translation gives CANQPQHF.

This clonotype has more than one count but fewer than ten. The rearrangement links TRBV5-5 to TRBJ1-3; D gene ambiguous. Trimming left V 0 bases short and J 6 bases short, with 7 bases between. The germline V gene has CDR1 SGHKS and CDR2 YYEKEE (reference sequence). This CDR3 region has 13 residues. The CDR3 region is CASSLVDLNTIYF. The CDR3 region has the DNA TGTGCCAGCAGCTTGGTCGACCTAAACACCATATATTTT.

This chain links TRBV14 with TRBJ2-5, with D hard to call. Germline V gene lookup returns CDR1 SGHDN and CDR2 FVKESK. CDR3 length: 11 amino acids. Trimming removed 3 bases from V and 7 bases from J, with 6 bases in between. The CDR3 loop reads CASSHDVTQYF. For the CDR3, the DNA is TGTGCCAGCAGCCACGACGTGACCCAGTACTTC.

The V call is TRBV21-1, the J call TRBJ1-1; TRBD1 is the table's D call and was not checked against the DNA. TRBV21-1 is an annotated pseudogene. The CDR3 has 15 residues. In nucleotides, the CDR3 is TGTGCCAGCAGCAAGTGCGGGGAGCCGTACACTGAAGCTTTCTTT. This translates into CASSKCGEPYTEAFF.